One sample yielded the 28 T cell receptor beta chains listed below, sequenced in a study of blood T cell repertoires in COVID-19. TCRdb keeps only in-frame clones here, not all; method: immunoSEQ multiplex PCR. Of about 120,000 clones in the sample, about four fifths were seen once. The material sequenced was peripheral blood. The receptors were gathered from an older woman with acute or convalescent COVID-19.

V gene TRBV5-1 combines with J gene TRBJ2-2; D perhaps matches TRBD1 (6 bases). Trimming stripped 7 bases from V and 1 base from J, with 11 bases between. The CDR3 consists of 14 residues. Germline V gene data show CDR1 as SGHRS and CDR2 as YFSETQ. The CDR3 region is CASAPGQNTGELFF. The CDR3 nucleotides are TGCGCCAGCGCTCCGGGACAGAACACCGGGGAGCTGTTTTTT.

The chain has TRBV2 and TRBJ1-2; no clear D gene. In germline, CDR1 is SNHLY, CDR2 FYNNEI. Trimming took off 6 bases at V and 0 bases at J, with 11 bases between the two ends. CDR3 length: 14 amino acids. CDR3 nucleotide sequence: TGTGCCAGCAGGCGTACTGAAACTAACTATGGCTACACCTTC. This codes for CASRRTETNYGYTF.

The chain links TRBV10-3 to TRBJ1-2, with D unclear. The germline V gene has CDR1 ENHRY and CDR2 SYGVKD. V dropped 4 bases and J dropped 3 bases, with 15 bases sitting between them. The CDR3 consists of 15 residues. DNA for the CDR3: TGTGCCATCAGTGGCCGCGGGCCGGGCGACTATGGCTACACCTTC. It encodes CAISGRGPGDYGYTF.

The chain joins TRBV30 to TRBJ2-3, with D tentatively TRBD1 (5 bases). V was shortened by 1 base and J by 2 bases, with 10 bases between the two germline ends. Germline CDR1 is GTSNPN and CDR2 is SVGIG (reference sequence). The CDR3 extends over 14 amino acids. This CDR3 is CAWSAGQNTDTQYF. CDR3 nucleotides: TGTGCCTGGAGTGCCGGACAAAACACAGATACGCAGTATTTT.

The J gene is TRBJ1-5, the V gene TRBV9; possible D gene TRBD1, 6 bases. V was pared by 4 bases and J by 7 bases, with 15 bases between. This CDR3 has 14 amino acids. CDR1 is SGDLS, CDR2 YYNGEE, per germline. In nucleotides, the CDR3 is TGTGCCAGCAGCAGGGGGTACTACCCCCAGCCCCAGCATTTT. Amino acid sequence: CASSRGYYPQPQHF.

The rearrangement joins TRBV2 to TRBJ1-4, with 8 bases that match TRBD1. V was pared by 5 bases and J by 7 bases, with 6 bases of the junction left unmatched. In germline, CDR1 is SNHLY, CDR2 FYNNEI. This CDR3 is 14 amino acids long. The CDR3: CASSSGTGVEKLFF. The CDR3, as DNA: TGTGCCAGCAGTTCCGGGACAGGAGTTGAAAAACTGTTTTTT.

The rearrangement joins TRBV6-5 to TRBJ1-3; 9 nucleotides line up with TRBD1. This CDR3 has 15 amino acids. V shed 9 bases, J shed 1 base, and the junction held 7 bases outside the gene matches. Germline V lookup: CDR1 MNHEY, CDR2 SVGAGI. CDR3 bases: TGTGCCAGTACGACAGGGGGTCCGTCTGGAAACACCATATATTTT. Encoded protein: CASTTGGPSGNTIYF.

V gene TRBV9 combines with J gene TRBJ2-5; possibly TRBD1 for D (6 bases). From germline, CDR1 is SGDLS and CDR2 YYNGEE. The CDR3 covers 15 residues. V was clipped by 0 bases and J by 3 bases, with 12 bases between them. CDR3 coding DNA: TGTGCCAGCAGCGTAGCGGCAGGGGAGAAAGAGACCCAGTACTTC. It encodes CASSVAAGEKETQYF.

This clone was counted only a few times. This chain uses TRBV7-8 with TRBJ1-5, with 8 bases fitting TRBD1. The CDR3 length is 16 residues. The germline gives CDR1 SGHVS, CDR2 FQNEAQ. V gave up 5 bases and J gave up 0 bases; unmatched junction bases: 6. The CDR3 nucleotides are TGTGCCAGCAGCCGGGACAGGAGCTTTAGCAATCAGCCCCAGCATTTT. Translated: CASSRDRSFSNQPQHF.

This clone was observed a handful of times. This CDR3 reads CASSIYAGTGYWNTEAFF. CDR3 DNA: TGTGCCAGTAGTATTTACGCCGGGACAGGGTACTGGAACACTGAAGCTTTCTTT. J is TRBJ1-1 and V is TRBV19; TRBD1 aligns across 9 bases. Germline loops: CDR1 LNHDA, CDR2 SQIVND (reference sequence). Trimming removed 3 bases from V and 1 base from J; junction bases left unmatched: 12. CDR3 size: 18 residues.

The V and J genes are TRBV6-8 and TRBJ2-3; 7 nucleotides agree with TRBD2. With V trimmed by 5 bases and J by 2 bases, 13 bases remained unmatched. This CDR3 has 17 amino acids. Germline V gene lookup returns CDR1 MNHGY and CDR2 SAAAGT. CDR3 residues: CASSGPNERGFTDTQYF. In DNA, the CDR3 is TGTGCCAGCAGTGGACCTAACGAGCGGGGCTTCACAGATACGCAGTATTTT.

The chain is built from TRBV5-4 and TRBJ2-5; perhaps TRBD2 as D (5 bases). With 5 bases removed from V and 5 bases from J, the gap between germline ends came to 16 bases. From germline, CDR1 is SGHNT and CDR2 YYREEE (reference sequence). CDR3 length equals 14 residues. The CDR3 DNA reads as TGTGCCAGCAGGTCTGAGGGCCCCCGGGAGACCCAGTACTTC. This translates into CASRSEGPRETQYF. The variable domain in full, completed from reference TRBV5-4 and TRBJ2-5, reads ETGVTQSPTHLIKTRGQQVTLRCSSQSGHNTVSWYQQALGQGPQFIFQYYREEENGRGNFPPRFSGLQFPNYSSELNVNALELDDSALYLCASRSEGPRETQYFGPGTRLLVL.

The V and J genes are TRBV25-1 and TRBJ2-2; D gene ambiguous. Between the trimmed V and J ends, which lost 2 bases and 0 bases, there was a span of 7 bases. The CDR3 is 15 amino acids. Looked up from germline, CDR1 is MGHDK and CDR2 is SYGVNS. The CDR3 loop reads CASSEQTPNTGELFF. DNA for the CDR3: TGTGCCAGCAGTGAACAGACACCGAACACCGGGGAGCTGTTTTTT. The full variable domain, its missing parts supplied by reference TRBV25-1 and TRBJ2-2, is EADIYQTPRYLVIGTGKKITLECSQTMGHDKMYWYQQDPGMELHLIHYSYGVNSTEKGDLSSESTVSRIRTEHFPLTLESARPSHTSQYLCASSEQTPNTGELFFGEGSRLTVL.

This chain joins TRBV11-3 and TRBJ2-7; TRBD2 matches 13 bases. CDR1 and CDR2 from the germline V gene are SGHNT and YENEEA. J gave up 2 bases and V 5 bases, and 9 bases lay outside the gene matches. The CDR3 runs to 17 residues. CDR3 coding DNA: TGTGCCAGCAGCCCCCGAGGACTAGCGGGGGAGACCTACGAGCAGTACTTC. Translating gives CASSPRGLAGETYEQYF. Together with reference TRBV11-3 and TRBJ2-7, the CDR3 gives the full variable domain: EAGVVQSPRYKIIEKKQPVAFWCNPISGHNTLYWYLQNLGQGPELLIRYENEEAVDDSQLPKDRFSAERLKGVDSTLKIQPAELGDSAVYLCASSPRGLAGETYEQYFGPGTRLTVT.

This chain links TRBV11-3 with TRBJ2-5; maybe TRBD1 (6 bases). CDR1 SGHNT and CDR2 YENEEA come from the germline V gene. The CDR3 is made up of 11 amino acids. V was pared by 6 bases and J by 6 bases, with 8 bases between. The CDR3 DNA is TGTGCCAGCAGGCAGGGGAAGACCCAGTACTTC. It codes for CASRQGKTQYF. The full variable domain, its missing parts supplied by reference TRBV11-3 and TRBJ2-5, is EAGVVQSPRYKIIEKKQPVAFWCNPISGHNTLYWYLQNLGQGPELLIRYENEEAVDDSQLPKDRFSAERLKGVDSTLKIQPAELGDSAVYLCASRQGKTQYFGPGTRLLVL.

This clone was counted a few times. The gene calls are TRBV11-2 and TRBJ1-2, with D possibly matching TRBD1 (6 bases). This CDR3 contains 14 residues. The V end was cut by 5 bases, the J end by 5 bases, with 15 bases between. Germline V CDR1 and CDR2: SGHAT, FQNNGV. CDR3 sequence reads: CASSPTPGDYGYTF. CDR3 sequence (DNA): TGTGCCAGCAGCCCAACGCCAGGGGATTATGGCTACACCTTC.

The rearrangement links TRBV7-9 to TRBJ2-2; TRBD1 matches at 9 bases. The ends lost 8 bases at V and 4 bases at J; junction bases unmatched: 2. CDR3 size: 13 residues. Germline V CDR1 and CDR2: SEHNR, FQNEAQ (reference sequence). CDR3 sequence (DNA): TGTGCCAGCGGGGGACAGGGCACCGGGGAGCTGTTTTTT. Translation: CASGGQGTGELFF.

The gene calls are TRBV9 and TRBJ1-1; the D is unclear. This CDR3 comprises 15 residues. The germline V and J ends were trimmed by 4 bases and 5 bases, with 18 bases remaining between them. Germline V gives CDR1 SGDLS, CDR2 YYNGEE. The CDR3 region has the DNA TGTGCCAGCAGCCCTACCCCATTAGTGAGGACTGAAGCTTTCTTT. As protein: CASSPTPLVRTEAFF.

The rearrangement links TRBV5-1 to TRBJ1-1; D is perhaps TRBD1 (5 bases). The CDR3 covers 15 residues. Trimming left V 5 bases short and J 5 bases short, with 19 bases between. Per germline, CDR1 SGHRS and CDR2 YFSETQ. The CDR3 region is CASSRREGRFTEAFF. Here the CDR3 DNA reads TGCGCCAGCAGTCGGAGGGAGGGGAGGTTTACTGAAGCTTTCTTT.

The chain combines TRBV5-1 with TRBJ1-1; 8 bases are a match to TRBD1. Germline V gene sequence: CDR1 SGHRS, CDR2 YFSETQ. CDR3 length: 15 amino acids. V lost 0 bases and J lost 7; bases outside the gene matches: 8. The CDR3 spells CASSLGSGGKIEAFF. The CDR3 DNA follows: TGCGCCAGCAGCTTGGGGTCAGGGGGCAAGATTGAAGCTTTCTTT.

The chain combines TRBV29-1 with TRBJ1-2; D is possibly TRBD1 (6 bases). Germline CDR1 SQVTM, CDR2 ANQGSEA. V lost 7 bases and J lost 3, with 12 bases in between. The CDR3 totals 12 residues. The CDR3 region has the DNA TGCAGCGGGACAGAGGGTCACTATGGCTACACCTTC. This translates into CSGTEGHYGYTF.

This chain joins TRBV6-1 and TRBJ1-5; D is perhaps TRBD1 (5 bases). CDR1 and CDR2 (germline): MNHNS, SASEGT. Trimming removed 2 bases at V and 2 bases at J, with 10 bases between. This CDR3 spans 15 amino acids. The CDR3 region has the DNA TGTGCCAGCAGTGAAAGGAGGGACCGCAATCAGCCCCAGCATTTT. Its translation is CASSERRDRNQPQHF.

CDR3 DNA sequence: TGTGCCAGCAGCACCCGGACAGATTTGAACACTGAAGCTTTCTTT. Amino acids: CASSTRTDLNTEAFF. This chain joins TRBV21-1 and TRBJ1-1; the table's D call, TRBD1, has no DNA check behind it. TRBV21-1 is classified as a pseudogene. This CDR3 has 15 amino acids.

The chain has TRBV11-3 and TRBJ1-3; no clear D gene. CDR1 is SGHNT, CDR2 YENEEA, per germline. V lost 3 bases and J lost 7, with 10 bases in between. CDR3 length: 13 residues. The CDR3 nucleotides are TGTGCCAGCAGCTTCGAGGCCGGGAACACCATATATTTT. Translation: CASSFEAGNTIYF.

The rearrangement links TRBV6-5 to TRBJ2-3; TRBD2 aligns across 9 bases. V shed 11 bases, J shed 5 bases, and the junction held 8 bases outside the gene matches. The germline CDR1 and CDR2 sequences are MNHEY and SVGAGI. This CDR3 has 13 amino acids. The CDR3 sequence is CASSIAGEDTQYF. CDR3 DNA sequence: TGTGCCTCCTCCATAGCGGGGGAAGATACGCAGTATTTT.

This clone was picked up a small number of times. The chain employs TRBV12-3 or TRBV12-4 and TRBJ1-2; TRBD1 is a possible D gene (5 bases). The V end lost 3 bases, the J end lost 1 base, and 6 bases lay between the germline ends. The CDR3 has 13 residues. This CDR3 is CASSLTDNYGYTF. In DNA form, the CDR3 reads TGTGCCAGCAGTTTGACAGATAACTATGGCTACACCTTC.

The CDR3 coding sequence is TGTGCCAGCTCAGACCTACAGGGGAACTATGGCTACACCTTC. As protein: CASSDLQGNYGYTF. The chain links TRBV18 to TRBJ1-2; TRBD1 agrees at 7 bases. Trimming removed 5 bases from V and 2 bases from J; junction bases left unmatched: 5. The CDR3 covers 14 residues. In germline, CDR1 is KGHSH, CDR2 LQKENI.

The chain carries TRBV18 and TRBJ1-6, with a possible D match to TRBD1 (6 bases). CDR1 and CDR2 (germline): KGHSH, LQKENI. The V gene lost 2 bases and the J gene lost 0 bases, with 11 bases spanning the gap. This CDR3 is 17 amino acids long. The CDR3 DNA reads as TGTGCCAGCTCACCATACAGGGAAAGCTCCTATAATTCACCCCTCCACTTT. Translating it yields CASSPYRESSYNSPLHF.